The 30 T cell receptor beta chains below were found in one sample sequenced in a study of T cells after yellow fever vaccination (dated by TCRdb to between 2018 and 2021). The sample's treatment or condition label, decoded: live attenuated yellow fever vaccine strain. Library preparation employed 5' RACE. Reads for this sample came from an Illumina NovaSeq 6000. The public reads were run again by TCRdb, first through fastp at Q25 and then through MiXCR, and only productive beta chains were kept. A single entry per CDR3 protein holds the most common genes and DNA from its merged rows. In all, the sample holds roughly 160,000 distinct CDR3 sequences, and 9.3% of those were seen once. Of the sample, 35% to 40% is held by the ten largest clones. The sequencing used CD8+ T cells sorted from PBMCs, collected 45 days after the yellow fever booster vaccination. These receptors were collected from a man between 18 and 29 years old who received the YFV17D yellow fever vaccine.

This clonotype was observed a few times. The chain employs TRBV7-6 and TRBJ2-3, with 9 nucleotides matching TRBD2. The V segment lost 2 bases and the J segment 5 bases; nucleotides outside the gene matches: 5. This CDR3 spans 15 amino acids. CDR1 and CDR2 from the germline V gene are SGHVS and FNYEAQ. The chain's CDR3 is CASSLIASGVDTQYF. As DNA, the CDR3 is TGTGCCAGCAGCTTAATAGCTAGCGGGGTAGATACGCAGTATTTT.

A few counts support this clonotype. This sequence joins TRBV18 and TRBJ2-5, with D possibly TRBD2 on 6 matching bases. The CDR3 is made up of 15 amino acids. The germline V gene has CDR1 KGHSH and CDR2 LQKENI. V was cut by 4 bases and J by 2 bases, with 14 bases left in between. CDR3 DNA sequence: TGTGCCAGCTCACGAGCCTGGGGGGAGCAAGAGACCCAGTACTTC. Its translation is CASSRAWGEQETQYF.

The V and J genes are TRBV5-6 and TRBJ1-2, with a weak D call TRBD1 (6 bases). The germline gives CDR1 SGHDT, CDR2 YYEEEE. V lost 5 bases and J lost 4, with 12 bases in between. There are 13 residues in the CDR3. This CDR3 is CASSWTESYGYTF. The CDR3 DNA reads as TGTGCCAGCAGTTGGACAGAATCCTATGGCTACACCTTC.

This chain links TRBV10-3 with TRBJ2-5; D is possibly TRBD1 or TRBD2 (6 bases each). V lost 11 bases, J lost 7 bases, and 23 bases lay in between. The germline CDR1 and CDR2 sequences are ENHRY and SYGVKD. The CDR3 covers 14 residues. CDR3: CASRGASALGTQYF. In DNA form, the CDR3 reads TGTGCCTCGAGGGGGGCTAGCGCCTTGGGGACCCAGTACTTC.

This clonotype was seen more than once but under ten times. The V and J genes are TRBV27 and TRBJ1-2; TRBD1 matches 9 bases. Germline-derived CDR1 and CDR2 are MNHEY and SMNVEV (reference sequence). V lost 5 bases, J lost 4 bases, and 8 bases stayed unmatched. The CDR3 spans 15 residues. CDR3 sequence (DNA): TGTGCCAGCAGTACGAAGCGACAGGGGGTCTATGGCTACACCTTC. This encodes CASSTKRQGVYGYTF.

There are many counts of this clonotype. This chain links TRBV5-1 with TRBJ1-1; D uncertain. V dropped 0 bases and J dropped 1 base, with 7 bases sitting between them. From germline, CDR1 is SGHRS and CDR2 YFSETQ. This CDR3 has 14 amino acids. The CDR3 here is CASSLEAANTEAFF. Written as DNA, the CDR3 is TGCGCCAGCAGCTTGGAGGCAGCGAACACTGAAGCTTTCTTT.

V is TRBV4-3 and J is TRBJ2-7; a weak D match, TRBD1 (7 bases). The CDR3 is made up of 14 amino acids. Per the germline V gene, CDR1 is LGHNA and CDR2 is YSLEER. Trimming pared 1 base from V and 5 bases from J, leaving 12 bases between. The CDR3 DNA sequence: TGCGCCAGCAGCCAAGTGGAGGGGGCACACGAGCAGTACGTC. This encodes CASSQVEGAHEQYV.

CDR3 sequence (DNA): TGTGCCAGCAGCTTAGTTGGGGGGACCACTGAAGCTTTCTTT. Translating it yields CASSLVGGTTEAFF. V is TRBV7-9 and J is TRBJ1-1; D possibly corresponds to TRBD1 (5 bases). Germline CDR1 and CDR2: SEHNR and FQNEAQ (reference sequence). CDR3 size: 14 residues. V was cut by 1 base and J by 4 bases, with 10 bases left in between.

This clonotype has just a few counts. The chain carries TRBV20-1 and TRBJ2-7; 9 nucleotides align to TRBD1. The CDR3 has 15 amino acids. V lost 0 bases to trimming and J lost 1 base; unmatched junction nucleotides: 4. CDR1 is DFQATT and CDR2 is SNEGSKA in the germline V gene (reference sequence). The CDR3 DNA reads TGCAGTGCTAGAGAGGGACAGGGTAGATCCTACGAGCAGTACTTC. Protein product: CSAREGQGRSYEQYF.

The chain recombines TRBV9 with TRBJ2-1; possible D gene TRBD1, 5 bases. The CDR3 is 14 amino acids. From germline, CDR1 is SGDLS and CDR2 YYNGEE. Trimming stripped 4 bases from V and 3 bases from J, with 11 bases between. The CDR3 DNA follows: TGTGCCAGCAGCCCCCAGGGTTACTACAATGAGCAGTTCTTC. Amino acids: CASSPQGYYNEQFF. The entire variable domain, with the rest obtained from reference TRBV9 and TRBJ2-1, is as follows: DSGVTQTPKHLITATGQRVTLRCSPRSGDLSVYWYQQSLDQGLQFLIQYYNGEERAKGNILERFSAQQFPDLHSELNLSSLELGDSALYFCASSPQGYYNEQFFGPGTRLTVL.

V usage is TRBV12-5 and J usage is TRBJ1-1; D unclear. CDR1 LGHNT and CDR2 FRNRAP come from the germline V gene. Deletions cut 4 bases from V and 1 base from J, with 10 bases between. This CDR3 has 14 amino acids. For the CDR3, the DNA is TGTGCTAGTGGTTACACCAGACAGAACACTGAAGCTTTCTTT. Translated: CASGYTRQNTEAFF.

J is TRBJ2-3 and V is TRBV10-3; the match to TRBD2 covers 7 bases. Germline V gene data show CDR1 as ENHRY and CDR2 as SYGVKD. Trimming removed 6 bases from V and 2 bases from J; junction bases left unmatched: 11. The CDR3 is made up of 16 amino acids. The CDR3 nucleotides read TGTGCCATCAGCCGGGGGGAGGGGCTCAACACAGATACGCAGTATTTT. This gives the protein CAISRGEGLNTDTQYF.

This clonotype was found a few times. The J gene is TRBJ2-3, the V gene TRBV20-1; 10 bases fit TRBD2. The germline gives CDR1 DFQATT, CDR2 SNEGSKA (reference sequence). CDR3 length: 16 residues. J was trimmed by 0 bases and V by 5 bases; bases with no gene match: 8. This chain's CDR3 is CSASGLAEDSTDTQYF. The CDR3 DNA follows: TGCAGTGCTTCCGGACTAGCGGAAGACAGCACAGATACGCAGTATTTT.

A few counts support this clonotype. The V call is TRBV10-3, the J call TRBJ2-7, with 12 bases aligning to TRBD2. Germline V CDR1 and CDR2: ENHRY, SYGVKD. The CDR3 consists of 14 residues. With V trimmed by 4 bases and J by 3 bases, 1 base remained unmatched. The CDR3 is CAISATSGGYEQYF. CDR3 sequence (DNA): TGTGCCATCAGTGCGACTAGCGGGGGCTACGAGCAGTACTTC.

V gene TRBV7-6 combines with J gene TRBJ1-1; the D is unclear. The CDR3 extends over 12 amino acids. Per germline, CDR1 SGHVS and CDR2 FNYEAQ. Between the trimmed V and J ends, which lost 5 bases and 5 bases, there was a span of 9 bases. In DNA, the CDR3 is TGTGCCAGCAGCCAAAGTGGTACTGAAGCTTTCTTT. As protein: CASSQSGTEAFF.

The CDR3 nucleotides are TGTGCCAGCATCGAAGGGACAGGGGGAGGTCAGCCCCAGCATTTT. This codes for CASIEGTGGGQPQHF. V usage is TRBV7-8 and J usage is TRBJ1-5; TRBD1 matches 11 bases. The trim removed 7 bases at V and 6 bases at J, leaving 8 bases unmatched. Germline assignment: CDR1 SGHVS and CDR2 FQNEAQ. The CDR3 consists of 15 residues.

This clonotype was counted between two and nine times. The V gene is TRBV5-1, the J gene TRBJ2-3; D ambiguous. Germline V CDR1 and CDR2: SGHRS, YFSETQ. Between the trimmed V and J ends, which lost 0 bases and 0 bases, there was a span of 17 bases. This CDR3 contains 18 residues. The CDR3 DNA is TGCGCCAGCAGCTTGGCCGAGAACGTAAGGGCTAGCACAGATACGCAGTATTTT. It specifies CASSLAENVRASTDTQYF.

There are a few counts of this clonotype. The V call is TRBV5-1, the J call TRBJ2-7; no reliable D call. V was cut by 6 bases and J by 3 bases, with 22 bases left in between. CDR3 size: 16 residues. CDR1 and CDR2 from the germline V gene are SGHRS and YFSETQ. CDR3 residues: CASKEKISTPNYEQYF. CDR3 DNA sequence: TGCGCCAGCAAGGAAAAGATCTCGACTCCAAACTACGAGCAGTACTTC.

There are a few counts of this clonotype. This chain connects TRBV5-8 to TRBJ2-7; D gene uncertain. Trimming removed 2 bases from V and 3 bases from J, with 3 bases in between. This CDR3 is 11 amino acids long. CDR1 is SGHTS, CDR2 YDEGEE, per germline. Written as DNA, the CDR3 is TGTGCCAGCAGCTTTCTCTACGAGCAGTACGTC. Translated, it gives CASSFLYEQYV.

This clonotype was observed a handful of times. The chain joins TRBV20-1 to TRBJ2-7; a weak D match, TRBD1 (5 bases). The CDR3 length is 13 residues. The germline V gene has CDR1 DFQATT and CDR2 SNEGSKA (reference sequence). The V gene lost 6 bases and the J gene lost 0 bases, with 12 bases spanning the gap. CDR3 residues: CSAGSGSSYEQYV. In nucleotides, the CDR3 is TGCAGTGCCGGTTCAGGGTCCTCCTACGAGCAGTACGTC.

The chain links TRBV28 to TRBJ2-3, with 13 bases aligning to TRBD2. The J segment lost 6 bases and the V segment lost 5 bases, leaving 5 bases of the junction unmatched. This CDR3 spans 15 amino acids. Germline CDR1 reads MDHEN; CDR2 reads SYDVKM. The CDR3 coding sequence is TGTGCCAGCAGTGGCGGGACTAGCGGGGTGGATACGCAGTATTTT. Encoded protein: CASSGGTSGVDTQYF.

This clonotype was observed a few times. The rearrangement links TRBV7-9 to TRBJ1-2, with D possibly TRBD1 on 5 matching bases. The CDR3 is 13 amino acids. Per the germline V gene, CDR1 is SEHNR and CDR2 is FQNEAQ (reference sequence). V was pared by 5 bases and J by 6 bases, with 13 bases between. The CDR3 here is CASSPRLQDGYTF. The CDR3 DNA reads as TGTGCCAGCAGCCCAAGGCTACAGGATGGCTACACCTTC.

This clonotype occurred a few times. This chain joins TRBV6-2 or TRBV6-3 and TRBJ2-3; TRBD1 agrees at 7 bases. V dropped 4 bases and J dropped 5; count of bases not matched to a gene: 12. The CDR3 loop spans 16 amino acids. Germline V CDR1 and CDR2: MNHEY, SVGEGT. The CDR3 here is CASSSRVQGLRDTQYF. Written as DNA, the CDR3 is TGTGCCAGCAGTTCCCGAGTACAGGGGTTGAGAGATACGCAGTATTTT.

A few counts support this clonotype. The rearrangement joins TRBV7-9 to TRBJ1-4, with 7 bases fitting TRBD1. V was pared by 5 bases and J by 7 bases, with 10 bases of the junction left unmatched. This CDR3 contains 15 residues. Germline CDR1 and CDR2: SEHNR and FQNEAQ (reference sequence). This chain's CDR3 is CASSPNRGQSEKLFF. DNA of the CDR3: TGTGCCAGCAGCCCTAACAGGGGCCAGAGTGAAAAACTGTTTTTT. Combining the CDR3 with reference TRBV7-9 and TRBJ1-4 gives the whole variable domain DTGVSQNPRHKITKRGQNVTFRCDPISEHNRLYWYRQTLGQGPEFLTYFQNEAQLEKSRLLSDRFSAERPKGSFSTLEIQRTEQGDSAMYLCASSPNRGQSEKLFFGSGTQLSVL.

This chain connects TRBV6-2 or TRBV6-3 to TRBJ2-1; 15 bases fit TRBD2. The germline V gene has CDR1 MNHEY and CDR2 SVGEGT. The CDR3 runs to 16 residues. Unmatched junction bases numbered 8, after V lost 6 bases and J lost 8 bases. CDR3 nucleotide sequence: TGTGCCAGCAGCCGGACTAGCGGGGGGGGTACTTATGAGCAGTTCTTC. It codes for CASSRTSGGGTYEQFF.

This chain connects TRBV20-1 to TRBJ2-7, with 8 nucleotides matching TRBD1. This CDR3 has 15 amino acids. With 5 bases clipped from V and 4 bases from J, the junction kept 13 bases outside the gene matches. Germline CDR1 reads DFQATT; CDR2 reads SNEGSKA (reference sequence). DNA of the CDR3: TGCAGTGCTGCGCGAGGGGACAGGAGACGATACGAGCAGTACGTC. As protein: CSAARGDRRRYEQYV.

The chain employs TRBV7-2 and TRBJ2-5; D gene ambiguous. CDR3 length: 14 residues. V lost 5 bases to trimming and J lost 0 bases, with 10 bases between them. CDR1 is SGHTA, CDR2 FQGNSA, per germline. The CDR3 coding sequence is TGTGCCAGCAGCCCGACCAGGCACCAAGAGACCCAGTACTTC. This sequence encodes CASSPTRHQETQYF.

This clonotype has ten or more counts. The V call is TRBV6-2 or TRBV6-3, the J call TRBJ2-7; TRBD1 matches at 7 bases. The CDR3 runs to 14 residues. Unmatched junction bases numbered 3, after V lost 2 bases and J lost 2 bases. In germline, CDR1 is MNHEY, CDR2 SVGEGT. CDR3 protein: CASSYTGVTYEQYF. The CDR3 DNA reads TGTGCCAGCAGTTACACAGGGGTGACCTACGAGCAGTACTTC.

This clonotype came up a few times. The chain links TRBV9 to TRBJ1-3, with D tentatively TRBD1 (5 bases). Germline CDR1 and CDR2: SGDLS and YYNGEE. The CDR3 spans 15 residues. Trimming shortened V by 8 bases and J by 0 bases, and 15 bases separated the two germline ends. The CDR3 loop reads CASTPRGVSGNTIYF. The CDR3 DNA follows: TGTGCCAGTACACCACGGGGGGTCTCTGGAAACACCATATATTTT.

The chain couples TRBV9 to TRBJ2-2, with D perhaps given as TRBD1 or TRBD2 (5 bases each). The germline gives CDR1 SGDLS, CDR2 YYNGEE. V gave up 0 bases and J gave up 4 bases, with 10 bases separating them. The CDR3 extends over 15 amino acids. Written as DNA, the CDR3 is TGTGCCAGCAGCGTAGTTGGGGGTGGCACCGGGGAGCTGTTTTTT. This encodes CASSVVGGGTGELFF. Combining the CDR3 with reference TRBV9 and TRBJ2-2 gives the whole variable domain DSGVTQTPKHLITATGQRVTLRCSPRSGDLSVYWYQQSLDQGLQFLIQYYNGEERAKGNILERFSAQQFPDLHSELNLSSLELGDSALYFCASSVVGGGTGELFFGEGSRLTVL.